These 8 T cell receptor beta chains were sequenced from one sample in a study of T cell changes during pregnancy in multiple sclerosis. Clones were read by immunoSEQ multiplex PCR, and TCRdb kept only the in-frame ones, dropping some. This table has approximately 80,000 clones, nearly 95% appearing once. The sample here was peripheral blood, taken in the second trimester of pregnancy. These receptor sequences come from a female donor in good health, enrolled as a control in a pregnancy study.

V gene TRBV5-1 combines with J gene TRBJ2-5, with a possible D match to TRBD2 (7 bases). The CDR3 spans 17 residues. CDR1 is SGHRS, CDR2 YFSETQ, per germline. Trimming took 2 bases from V and 5 from J, leaving 22 bases between them. CDR3 amino acids: CASSFGGQPGRRETQYF. Written as DNA, the CDR3 is TGCGCCAGCAGCTTCGGGGGGCAGCCTGGGAGGAGGGAGACCCAGTACTTC.

This clone occurred once. The rearrangement uses TRBV7-9 and TRBJ1-2, with a possible D match to TRBD1 (6 bases). V shed 5 bases and J shed 1 base, with 14 bases lying between them. Germline V gene sequence: CDR1 SEHNR, CDR2 FQNEAQ (reference sequence). The CDR3 spans 15 residues. The CDR3 coding sequence is TGTGCCAGCAGCCCCCGACAGGCGGGTAACTATGGCTACACCTTC. It codes for CASSPRQAGNYGYTF.

The J gene is TRBJ2-7, the V gene TRBV28, with D hard to call. Germline V gives CDR1 MDHEN, CDR2 SYDVKM. This CDR3 is built from 11 residues. The ends were cut back, 7 bases at V and 2 bases at J, with 6 bases in the middle. The chain's CDR3 is CASTNAYEQYF. CDR3 sequence (DNA): TGTGCCAGCACTAATGCCTACGAGCAGTACTTC.

The chain uses TRBV7-2 and TRBJ2-2; 7 bases align to TRBD2. Germline V gene sequence: CDR1 SGHTA, CDR2 FQGNSA. The V and J ends lost 3 bases and 6 bases, in that order; junction bases with no gene match: 4. CDR3 size: 14 residues. The CDR3 reads CASSFTGGAGELFF. In DNA form, the CDR3 reads TGTGCCAGCAGCTTTACGGGAGGTGCCGGGGAGCTGTTTTTT.

The chain is built from TRBV19 and TRBJ2-1; D unclear. The CDR3 totals 13 residues. CDR1 and CDR2 from the germline V gene are LNHDA and SQIVND (reference sequence). Trimming took 6 bases from V and 8 from J, leaving 14 bases between them. In DNA, the CDR3 is TGTGCCAGTAGCCCTCGGGTCACCCATGAGCAGTTCTTC. Translated, it gives CASSPRVTHEQFF.

The rearrangement uses TRBV25-1 and TRBJ2-1; TRBD1 is a possible D gene (6 bases). Germline V gives CDR1 MGHDK, CDR2 SYGVNS. The CDR3 consists of 11 residues. Trimming removed 4 bases from V and 11 bases from J, with 9 bases in between. CDR3 protein: CASSAWDKQFF. The DNA for the CDR3 is TGTGCCAGCAGTGCCTGGGACAAGCAGTTCTTC.

The chain recombines TRBV28 with TRBJ2-1, with TRBD1 matching 9 bases. J gave up 2 bases and V 7 bases, and 12 bases lay outside the gene matches. From germline, CDR1 is MDHEN and CDR2 SYDVKM. The CDR3 extends over 17 amino acids. The CDR3 coding sequence is TGTGCCAGCACCGGGACAGGGAACTACCGGGCCTACAATGAGCAGTTCTTC. Protein product: CASTGTGNYRAYNEQFF.

The rearrangement links TRBV11-3 to TRBJ2-3; D unclear. V gave up 2 bases and J gave up 0 bases, with 9 bases separating them. This CDR3 spans 15 amino acids. The germline gives CDR1 SGHNT, CDR2 YENEEA. The DNA of the CDR3 is TGTGCCAGCAGCTTAACCTTCACTAGCACAGATACGCAGTATTTT. This sequence encodes CASSLTFTSTDTQYF.